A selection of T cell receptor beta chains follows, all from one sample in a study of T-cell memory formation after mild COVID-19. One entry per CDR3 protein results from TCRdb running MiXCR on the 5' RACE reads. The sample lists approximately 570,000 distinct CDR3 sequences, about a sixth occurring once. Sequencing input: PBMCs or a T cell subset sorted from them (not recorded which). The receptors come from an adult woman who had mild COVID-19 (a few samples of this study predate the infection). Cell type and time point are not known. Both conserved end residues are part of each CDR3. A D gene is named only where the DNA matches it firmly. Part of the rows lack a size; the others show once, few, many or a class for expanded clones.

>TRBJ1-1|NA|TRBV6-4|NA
TGTGCCAGCAGTGAAGAGGGAACAGGGATAACTGAAGCTTTCTTT
CASSEEGTGITEAFF
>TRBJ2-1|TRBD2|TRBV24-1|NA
TGTGCCACCAGTGATTTGCCCGGTAGCGGGCCATACAATGAGCAGTTCTTC
CATSDLPGSGPYNEQFF
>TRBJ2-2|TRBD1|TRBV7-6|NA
TGTGCCAGCAGCTTAGTTGTAGGGGGCCCTGTCACCGGGGAGCTGTTTTTT
CASSLVVGGPVTGELFF
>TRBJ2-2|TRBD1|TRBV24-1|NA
TGTGCCACCAGTGCCCTACAGGGGGACACCGGGGAGCTGTTTTTT
CATSALQGDTGELFF
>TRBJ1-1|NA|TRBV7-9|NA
TGTGCCACCGGGCGGGAAGCTTTCTTT
CATGREAFF
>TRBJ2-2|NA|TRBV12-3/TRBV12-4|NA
TGTGCCAGCAGCAAACTACAGGGAAAGGAGCTGTTTTTT
CASSKLQGKELFF
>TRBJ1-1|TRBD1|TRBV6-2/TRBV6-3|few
TGTGCCAGCAGTGGGACAGGGGTAGAGCACACTGAAGCTTTCTTT
CASSGTGVEHTEAFF
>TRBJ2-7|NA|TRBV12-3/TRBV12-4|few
TGTGCCAGCAGTTTTTACGGAAGCGGCGAGCAGTACTTC
CASSFYGSGEQYF
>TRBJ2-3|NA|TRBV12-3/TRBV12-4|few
TGTGCCAGCTCGGGGGGCAGGGGGGGCACAGATACGCAGTATTTT
CASSGGRGGTDTQYF
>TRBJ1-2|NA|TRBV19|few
TGTGCCAGTAGTATCGGGACGGCAAACTGGGGCTACACCTTC
CASSIGTANWGYTF
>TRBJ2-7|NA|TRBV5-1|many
TGCGCCAGCAGCCCGGCCGGCGGCTACGAGCAGTACTTC
CASSPAGGYEQYF
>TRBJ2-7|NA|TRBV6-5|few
TGTGCCAGCATGGCGGGAAGCTCCTACGAGCAGTACTTC
CASMAGSSYEQYF
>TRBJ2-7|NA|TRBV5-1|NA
TGCGCCAGCAGCTCCCCGACTCAGGTGCGCCCTATGTTCTCCTACGAGCAGTACTTC
CASSSPTQVRPMFSYEQYF
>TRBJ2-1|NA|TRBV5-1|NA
TGCGCCAGCACCGGGGCCGTCAATGAGCAGTTCTTC
CASTGAVNEQFF
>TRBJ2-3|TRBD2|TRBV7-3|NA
TGTGCCAGCAGCTCCTTTTCGGGAGGGGGCACAGATACGCAGTATTTT
CASSSFSGGGTDTQYF
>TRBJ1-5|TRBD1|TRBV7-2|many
TGTGCCAGCAGCTTCCAGACAGGGACACTCAATCAGCCCCAGCATTTT
CASSFQTGTLNQPQHF
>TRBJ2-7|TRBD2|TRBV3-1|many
TGTGCCAGCAGCCCCCGGGCTAGCGGTTCCTACGAGCAGTACTTC
CASSPRASGSYEQYF
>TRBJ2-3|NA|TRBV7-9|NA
TGTGCCAGCAGCTCCAGGAGGGCGGCAGATACGCAGTATTTT
CASSSRRAADTQYF
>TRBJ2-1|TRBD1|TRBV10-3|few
TGTGCCATCAGTGGGACAGGGGCCCGAGATAAGGGCTACAATGAGCAGTTCTTC
CAISGTGARDKGYNEQFF
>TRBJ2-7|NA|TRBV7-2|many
TGTGCCAGCAGCTTAGTCTCGGGCCTATACGAGCAGTACTTC
CASSLVSGLYEQYF
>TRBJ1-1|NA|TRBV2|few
TGTGCCAGCAGGATAGGGGGTTTGAACACTGAAGCTTTCTTT
CASRIGGLNTEAFF
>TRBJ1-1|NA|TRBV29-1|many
TGCAGCGTACTCAGAGGGGGAGGGACTGAAGCTTTCTTT
CSVLRGGGTEAFF
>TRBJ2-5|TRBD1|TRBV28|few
TGTGCCAGCAGTTTACCACAGGGGGGAGAGACCCAGTACTTC
CASSLPQGGETQYF
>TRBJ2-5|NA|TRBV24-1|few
TGTGCCACCAGTGACCGTCCGGGCCTGGGAGGAGAGACCCAGTACTTC
CATSDRPGLGGETQYF
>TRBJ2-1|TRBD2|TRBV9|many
TGTGCCAGCAGCGTAGGTCTGGGACTAAACTACAATGAGCAGTTCTTC
CASSVGLGLNYNEQFF
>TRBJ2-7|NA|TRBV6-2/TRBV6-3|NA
TGTGCCAGCAGTTACTCTTCCGACTCGCAGGGGCTGTGGGAGGACCACGAGCAGTACTTC
CASSYSSDSQGLWEDHEQYF
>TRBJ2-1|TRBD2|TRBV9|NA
TGTGCCAGGCGGTCGGGACTAGCGGGGGGGAACCACTACAATGAGCAGTTCTTC
CARRSGLAGGNHYNEQFF
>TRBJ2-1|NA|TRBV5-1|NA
TGCGCCAGCAAGGGGCAGGGGTTTGCAAATGAGCAGTTCTTC
CASKGQGFANEQFF
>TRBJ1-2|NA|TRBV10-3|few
TGTGCCATCAGTGAGGGTGCTAACAGGGAGGCTCCAGACTACACCTTC
CAISEGANREAPDYTF
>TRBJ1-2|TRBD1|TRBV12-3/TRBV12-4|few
TGTGCCAGCAGTTACACCGGGACAGTCACCTTTGGCTACACCTTC
CASSYTGTVTFGYTF
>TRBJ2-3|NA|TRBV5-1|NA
TGCGCCAGCAGCTTGGGGGGAACAGGCTCTGGATCCCCGTTGACAGATACGCAGTATTTT
CASSLGGTGSGSPLTDTQYF
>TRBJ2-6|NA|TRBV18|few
TGTGCCAGCTCACCCCCGGGTCCAATCGGTGGGGCCAACGTCCTGACTTTC
CASSPPGPIGGANVLTF
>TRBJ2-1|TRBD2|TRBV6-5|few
TGTGCCAGCAGTTACTCGAAGGGACTAGCTATCGGTGAGCAGTTCTTC
CASSYSKGLAIGEQFF
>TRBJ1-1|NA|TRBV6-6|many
TGTGCCAGCAGCGGCCGGGGCACTGAAGCTTTCTTT
CASSGRGTEAFF
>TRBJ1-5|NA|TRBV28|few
TGTGCCAGCAGTGCCGCAGGCGGAGGTGGCAATCAGCCCCAGCATTTT
CASSAAGGGGNQPQHF
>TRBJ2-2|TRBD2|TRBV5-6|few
TGTGCCAGCAGTTTTTTAGCGGGAGTCTTGAACACCGGGGAGCTGTTTTTT
CASSFLAGVLNTGELFF
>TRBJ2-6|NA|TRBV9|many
TGTGCCAGCAGCGCACTCTCAGGGGCAGGGGCCAACGTCCTGACTTTC
CASSALSGAGANVLTF
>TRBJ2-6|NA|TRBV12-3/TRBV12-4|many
TGTGCCAGCAGTTTTAGAGAGACTGGGGCCAACGTCCTGACTTTC
CASSFRETGANVLTF
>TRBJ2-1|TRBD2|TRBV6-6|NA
TGTGCCAGCAGTTACCGACTAGCGGGAGAGAACAATGAGCAGTTCTTC
CASSYRLAGENNEQFF
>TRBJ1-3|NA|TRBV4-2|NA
TGTGCCAGCAGCCAAGACCTTTCAGTGGGAAACACCATATATTTT
CASSQDLSVGNTIYF
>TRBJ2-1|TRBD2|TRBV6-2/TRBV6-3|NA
TGTGCCAGCTTCGGACTAGCGGGAGCCAATGAGCAGTTCTTC
CASFGLAGANEQFF
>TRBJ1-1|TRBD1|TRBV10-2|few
TGCGCCAGCAGTGACATACCGGGACAGGGGTACGTTGGGAACACTGAAGCTTTCTTT
CASSDIPGQGYVGNTEAFF
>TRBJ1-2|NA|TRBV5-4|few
TGTGCCAGCAGCTTGGAGGCCTATGGCTACACCTTC
CASSLEAYGYTF
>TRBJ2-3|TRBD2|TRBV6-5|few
TGTGCCAGCAGTCCGGGACTAGCGTCTACGCAGTATTTT
CASSPGLASTQYF
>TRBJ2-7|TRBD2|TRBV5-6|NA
TGTGCCAGCAGCCCTGATCTTGGCGGGGGAGCCTACGAGCAGTACTTC
CASSPDLGGGAYEQYF
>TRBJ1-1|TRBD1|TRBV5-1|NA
TGCGCCAGCAGCTTGGATTTAAGGGGGCCTGAAGCTTTCTTT
CASSLDLRGPEAFF
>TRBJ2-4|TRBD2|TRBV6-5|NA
TGTGCCAGCAGTTCCAGAGGGAGGGAGGCCAAAAACATTCAGTACTTC
CASSSRGREAKNIQYF
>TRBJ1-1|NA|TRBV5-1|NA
TGCGCCAGCAGCCCAAGACAGGCCGACACTGAAGCTTTCTTT
CASSPRQADTEAFF
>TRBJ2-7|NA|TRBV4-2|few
TGTGCCAGCAGCCCTGAACAGGGTCTCCTCTACGAGCAGTACTTC
CASSPEQGLLYEQYF